A selection of T cell receptor beta chains follows, all from one sample in a study of T cell repertoires in cytomegalovirus infection. TCRdb redid the calling of the reads with MiXCR, one entry per CDR3 protein. In the table there are about 470,000 distinct CDR3 sequences, roughly 42% of which are singletons. These receptors have no known antigen. Sequenced here: cultured PBMCs, sampled from culture after CMV antigen stimulation. All receptors come from a human donor in good health (CMV status not recorded). Some clones in this sample may be carry-over from other donors' samples. Each CDR3 is given with its conserved first and last residue. D genes are given only for firm matches. Size values are once, few and many counts, or a class for expanded clones, and some rows have none.

D gene	V gene	J gene	clone size	CDR3 protein	CDR3 DNA
NA	TRBV5-1	TRBJ1-1	NA	CASSPTPFGDSAEAFF	TGCGCCAGCAGCCCAACGCCGTTTGGCGACAGCGCCGAAGCTTTCTTT
TRBD1	TRBV29-1	TRBJ1-1	NA	CSVEGQQNTEAFF	TGCAGCGTTGAGGGACAGCAGAACACTGAAGCTTTCTTT
TRBD2	TRBV7-9	TRBJ2-3	NA	CASSSSGRKDTQYF	TGTGCCAGCAGCTCTAGCGGGAGAAAAGATACGCAGTATTTT
NA	TRBV7-6	TRBJ1-3	NA	CASSLAGENTIYF	TGTGCCAGCAGCTTGGCCGGGGAAAACACCATATATTTT
TRBD1	TRBV6-8	TRBJ2-5	NA	CATGGIGGQGETQYF	TGTGCCACCGGCGGTATCGGGGGACAGGGAGAGACCCAGTACTTC
TRBD2	TRBV7-6	TRBJ2-1	few	CASSSLAGRNEQFF	TGTGCCAGCAGCTCACTAGCGGGGAGGAATGAGCAGTTCTTC
TRBD2	TRBV7-2	TRBJ2-2	NA	CASSPQASGGNPGELFF	TGTGCCAGCAGCCCGCAAGCTAGCGGGGGGAATCCCGGGGAGCTGTTTTTT
TRBD1	TRBV20-1	TRBJ1-1	NA	CSAHVRGRVGTEAFF	TGCAGTGCTCATGTGAGGGGGCGAGTCGGCACTGAAGCTTTCTTT
NA	TRBV12-3/TRBV12-4	TRBJ1-5	NA	CASSLVSGGSNQPQHF	TGTGCCAGCAGTTTAGTGTCCGGAGGCAGCAATCAGCCCCAGCATTTT
TRBD1	TRBV20-1	TRBJ1-2	few	CSASLVQGASGYTF	TGCAGTGCTAGCCTAGTGCAGGGGGCGAGCGGCTACACCTTC
NA	TRBV6-6	TRBJ1-1	few	CASSYSQALGDTEAFF	TGTGCCAGCAGTTACTCCCAAGCCCTGGGGGACACTGAAGCTTTCTTT
NA	TRBV6-5	TRBJ2-3	NA	CASSGMHSDTQYF	TGTGCCAGTAGCGGAATGCACTCAGATACGCAGTATTTT
TRBD1	TRBV12-3/TRBV12-4	TRBJ2-7	NA	CASGGQGREQYF	TGTGCCAGCGGTGGACAGGGGCGCGAGCAGTACTTC
NA	TRBV7-6	TRBJ1-2	NA	CASSLGTKGPYGYTF	TGTGCCAGCAGCTTAGGGACAAAGGGTCCCTATGGCTACACCTTC
NA	TRBV7-2	TRBJ2-2	NA	CASSSDTYTGELFF	TGTGCCAGCAGCTCAGACACCTACACCGGGGAGCTGTTTTTT
NA	TRBV7-2	TRBJ2-1	NA	CASSLLGGARQNEQFF	TGTGCCAGCAGCCTCTTAGGGGGGGCCCGTCAGAATGAGCAGTTCTTC
NA	TRBV7-3	TRBJ2-1	NA	CASSRPAGDRRDEQFF	TGTGCCAGCAGCCGCCCGGCTGGCGATCGGCGGGATGAGCAGTTCTTC
TRBD1	TRBV7-2	TRBJ2-7	many	CASSPDRGFYEQYF	TGTGCCAGCAGCCCGGACAGGGGATTCTACGAGCAGTACTTC
NA	TRBV12-3/TRBV12-4	TRBJ1-1	many	CASSFSGGENTEAFF	TGTGCCAGCAGTTTCTCGGGGGGAGAGAACACTGAAGCTTTCTTT
TRBD2	TRBV7-2	TRBJ2-1	NA	CASSPGGLAKNEQFF	TGTGCCAGCAGCCCGGGGGGTCTGGCAAAAAATGAGCAGTTCTTC
NA	TRBV6-6	TRBJ1-1	NA	CAESSGAGTEAFF	TGTGCCGAGTCCTCAGGGGCAGGGACTGAAGCTTTCTTT
TRBD1	TRBV27	TRBJ2-2	NA	CASSGTGPSTGELFF	TGTGCCAGCAGTGGGACAGGTCCGAGCACCGGGGAGCTGTTTTTT
NA	TRBV7-2	TRBJ2-1	NA	CASSPWTLPGNEQFF	TGTGCCAGCAGCCCATGGACACTCCCCGGGAATGAGCAGTTCTTC
TRBD1	TRBV2	TRBJ1-2	NA	CASRDRGPLGYTF	TGTGCCAGCAGAGACAGGGGGCCCCTTGGCTACACCTTC
NA	TRBV6-1	TRBJ2-7	NA	CASSEEEGSYEQYF	TGTGCCAGCAGTGAAGAGGAGGGTTCCTACGAGCAGTACTTC
TRBD2	TRBV7-2	TRBJ2-7	many	CARRGDGTYEQYF	TGTGCCCGACGGGGGGATGGAACCTACGAGCAGTACTTC
TRBD2	TRBV7-2	TRBJ2-7	few	CASSWGGGWEQYF	TGTGCCAGCAGCTGGGGGGGAGGGTGGGAGCAGTACTTC
TRBD1	TRBV24-1	TRBJ2-3	NA	CATSDRDSSTDTQYF	TGTGCCACCAGTGATCGGGACAGTAGCACAGATACGCAGTATTTT
NA	TRBV12-3/TRBV12-4	TRBJ2-5	NA	CASSYTPRGETQYF	TGTGCCAGCAGTTACACCCCCCGCGGGGAGACCCAGTACTTC
NA	TRBV5-6	TRBJ1-2	few	CASSLEVIGNYGYTF	TGTGCCAGCAGCTTGGAAGTTATCGGCAACTATGGCTACACCTTC
TRBD1	TRBV6-6	TRBJ2-7	few	CASSYAHGTGSNEQYF	TGTGCCAGCAGTTACGCACACGGGACAGGGAGCAACGAGCAGTACTTC
NA	TRBV12-3/TRBV12-4	TRBJ1-5	NA	CASSFERNQPQHF	TGTGCCAGCAGTTTTGAGCGAAATCAGCCCCAGCATTTT
TRBD2	TRBV7-8	TRBJ2-1	NA	CASSIGGLAGGYEQFF	TGTGCCAGCAGCATAGGGGGACTAGCGGGAGGCTATGAGCAGTTCTTC
NA	TRBV7-9	TRBJ2-7	many	CASSPGSYEQYF	TGTGCCAGCAGCCCTGGTAGCTACGAGCAGTACTTC
NA	TRBV4-2	TRBJ1-5	NA	CASSQAVQNQPQHF	TGTGCCAGCAGCCAAGCGGTGCAGAATCAGCCCCAGCATTTT
TRBD1	TRBV27	TRBJ1-2	NA	CASSLVGGAGYGYTF	TGTGCCAGCAGTTTAGTAGGGGGCGCGGGCTATGGCTACACCTTC
TRBD2	TRBV4-1	TRBJ2-1	NA	CASSRGLAGLDNEQFF	TGTGCCAGCAGCCGGGGACTAGCGGGGCTTGACAATGAGCAGTTCTTC
NA	TRBV6-6	TRBJ2-5	NA	CASSLGTTTYQETQYF	TGTGCCAGCAGTTTAGGGACGACTACGTACCAAGAGACCCAGTACTTC
TRBD2	TRBV6-1	TRBJ2-5	NA	CASSEEVAGGFETQYF	TGTGCCAGCAGTGAAGAGGTAGCGGGAGGGTTTGAGACCCAGTACTTC
TRBD1	TRBV3-1	TRBJ2-3	NA	CASSQEGQGIPAQYF	TGTGCCAGCAGCCAAGAAGGACAGGGCATCCCAGCGCAGTATTTT
NA	TRBV12-3/TRBV12-4	TRBJ1-4	few	CASSSGVPPNEKLFF	TGTGCCAGCAGTTCAGGGGTCCCCCCTAATGAAAAACTGTTTTTT
NA	TRBV7-2	TRBJ1-2	many	CASSLVAWAEANYGYTF	TGTGCCAGCAGCTTAGTCGCATGGGCAGAAGCTAACTATGGCTACACCTTC
NA	TRBV7-6	TRBJ1-4	NA	CASSLADTGLFF	TGTGCCAGCAGCTTAGCGGACACGGGACTGTTTTTT
NA	TRBV20-1	TRBJ2-2	NA	CSATRWFGGPTNTGELFF	TGCAGTGCTACTCGGTGGTTCGGGGGCCCCACGAACACCGGGGAGCTGTTTTTT
TRBD1	TRBV12-3/TRBV12-4	TRBJ2-3	NA	CASSLDTGVWQDTQYF	TGTGCCAGCAGTTTGGACACAGGGGTTTGGCAAGATACGCAGTATTTT
NA	TRBV19	TRBJ2-1	NA	CASKGGRASNEQFF	TGTGCCAGTAAAGGTGGGCGGGCCTCCAATGAGCAGTTCTTC
NA	TRBV7-6	TRBJ2-2	NA	CASSGRQATNTGELFF	TGTGCCAGCAGCGGACGACAGGCGACGAACACCGGGGAGCTGTTTTTT
NA	TRBV7-9	TRBJ2-7	few	CASSEARPSYEQYF	TGTGCCAGCAGCGAGGCCAGGCCGTCCTACGAGCAGTACTTC
NA	TRBV7-2	TRBJ2-7	few	CASSFGILPSYEQYF	TGTGCCAGCAGCTTTGGTATACTGCCCTCCTACGAGCAGTACTTC
NA	TRBV27	TRBJ2-7	few	CASSPWGRVEQYF	TGTGCCAGCAGTCCATGGGGCAGGGTTGAGCAGTACTTC